A single T cell receptor (beta chain) is shown here with its context. Its antigen is as yet unknown. Distinct nucleotide sequences in the sample also encode this CDR3. The data derive from a study of siplizumab effects on memory and regulatory T cells. It was 100,000 or so TCR templates that were assayed per sample. Using immunoSEQ multiplex PCR, the repertoire was profiled, and TCRdb retains in-frame clones only, with some absent. The sample gives about 87,000 clones, around 90% of which show up once; about 15% is in the top ten. General observations from the study: Confirmatory evidence of suppressive function in proliferating siplizumab-culture Tregs was not obtained. Roughly 75-95% of proliferating CD4+ or CD8+ clones lacked an assignable naive or memory phenotype.

Germline values: CDR1 SGHRS, CDR2 YFSETQ. V lost 0 bases and J 1 base, leaving 5 bases between the germline ends. The CDR3 spans 15 residues. The V gene is TRBV5-1, the J gene TRBJ2-6; D unclear. The sequence derives from a human donor in good health. What was sequenced was CD4+ T cells sorted from blood. In DNA, the CDR3 is TGCGCCAGCAGCTTGGGTGGTTCTGGGGCCAACGTCCTGACTTTC. Protein sequence: CASSLGGSGANVLTF. The entire variable domain, with the rest obtained from reference TRBV5-1 and TRBJ2-6, is as follows: KAGVTQTPRYLIKTRGQQVTLSCSPISGHRSVSWYQQTPGQGLQFLFEYFSETQRNKGNFPGRFSGRQFSNSRSEMNVSTLELGDSALYLCASSLGGSGANVLTFGAGSRLTVL.